Included here is one T cell receptor beta chain sequence, with context. Sequencing used immunoSEQ multiplex PCR; TCRdb keeps in-frame clones, though not all of them. The sample holds more than 150,000 clones, roughly 94% seen once. The data stem from a study of T cell responses to AZD1222 COVID-19 vaccine. This CDR3 has 15 residues. CDR1 is SGHRS and CDR2 is YFSETQ in the germline V gene. V gave up 2 bases and J gave up 2 bases, with 8 bases separating them. This specimen was peripheral blood, taken 28 days after the second AZD1222 dose. The chain has TRBV5-1 and TRBJ2-6; D unresolved. The receptor's source is an adult who received the AZD1222 COVID-19 vaccine. This CDR3 reads CASSFTSAGANVLTF. In nucleotides, the CDR3 is TGCGCCAGCAGCTTCACCAGTGCTGGGGCCAACGTCCTGACTTTC.